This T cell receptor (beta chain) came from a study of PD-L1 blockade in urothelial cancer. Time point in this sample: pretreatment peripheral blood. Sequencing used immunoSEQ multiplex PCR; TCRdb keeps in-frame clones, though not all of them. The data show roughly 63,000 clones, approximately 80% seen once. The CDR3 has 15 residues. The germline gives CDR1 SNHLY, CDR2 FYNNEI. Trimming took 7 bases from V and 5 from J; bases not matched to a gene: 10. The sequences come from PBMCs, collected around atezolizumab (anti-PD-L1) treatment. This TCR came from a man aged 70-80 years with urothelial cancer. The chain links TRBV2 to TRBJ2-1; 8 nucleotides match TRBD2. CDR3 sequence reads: CASTSTSGSHNEQFF. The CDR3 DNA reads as TGTGCCAGCACTTCCACTAGCGGAAGTCACAATGAGCAGTTCTTC.